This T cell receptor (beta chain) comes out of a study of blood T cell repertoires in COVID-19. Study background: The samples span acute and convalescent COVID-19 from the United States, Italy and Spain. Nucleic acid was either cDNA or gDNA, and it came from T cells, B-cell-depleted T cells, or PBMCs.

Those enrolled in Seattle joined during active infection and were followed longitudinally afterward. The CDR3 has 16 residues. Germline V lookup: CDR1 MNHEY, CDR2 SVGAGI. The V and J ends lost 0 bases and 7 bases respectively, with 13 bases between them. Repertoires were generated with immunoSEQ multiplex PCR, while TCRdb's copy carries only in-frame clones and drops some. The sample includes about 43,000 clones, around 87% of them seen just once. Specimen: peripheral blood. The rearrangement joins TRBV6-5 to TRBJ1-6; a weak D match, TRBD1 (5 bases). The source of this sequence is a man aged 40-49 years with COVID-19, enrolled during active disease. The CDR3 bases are TGTGCCAGCAGTTACTCGATAGCGGGACCCAATTCACCCCTCCACTTT. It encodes CASSYSIAGPNSPLHF.